The 30 T cell receptor beta chains below come from one sample, sequenced in a study of T cell responses to AZD1222 COVID-19 vaccine. Repertoires were generated with immunoSEQ multiplex PCR, while TCRdb's copy carries only in-frame clones and drops some. The repertoire holds 35,000 to 55,000 clones, with 83% as singletons. The sequencing used peripheral blood, collected on day 0 of AZD1222 vaccination. The receptors were gathered from an adult in good health.

The gene calls are TRBV29-1 and TRBJ1-4; 7 bases align to TRBD1. The germline V gene has CDR1 SQVTM and CDR2 ANQGSEA. The CDR3 runs to 12 residues. Here the CDR3 reads CTYRGSNEKLFF. Written as DNA, the CDR3 is TGCACCTACAGGGGTTCTAATGAAAAACTGTTTTTT.

The chain carries TRBV11-2 and TRBJ2-5; D may be TRBD1 (6 bases). Trimming shortened V by 4 bases and J by 2 bases, and 11 bases separated the two germline ends. Looked up from germline, CDR1 is SGHAT and CDR2 is FQNNGV. This CDR3 has 14 residues. The chain's CDR3 is CASSSTGRQETQYF. As DNA, the CDR3 is TGTGCCAGCAGCTCGACAGGTCGGCAAGAGACCCAGTACTTC.

The V call is TRBV28, the J call TRBJ2-7, with a weak D call TRBD2 (5 bases). Between the trimmed V and J ends, which lost 6 bases and 3 bases, there was a span of 21 bases. The CDR3 loop spans 16 amino acids. Germline V gene data show CDR1 as MDHEN and CDR2 as SYDVKM. The CDR3 nucleotides are TGTGCCAGCAGCCCTTTTGGTGCGGGCGCAGGCTACGAGCAGTACTTC. Its protein is CASSPFGAGAGYEQYF.

V is TRBV25-1 and J is TRBJ1-3; D is uncertain. The CDR3 covers 12 residues. CDR1 and CDR2 (germline): MGHDK, SYGVNS. With 10 bases removed from V and 0 bases from J, the gap between germline ends came to 7 bases. This chain's CDR3 is CATRASGNTIYF. The CDR3 coding sequence is TGTGCCACCCGGGCCTCTGGAAACACCATATATTTT.

The chain couples TRBV18 to TRBJ2-2; a possible D gene is TRBD2 (5 bases). This CDR3 has 15 amino acids. Germline CDR1 is KGHSH and CDR2 is LQKENI. The V gene lost 6 bases and the J gene lost 8 bases, with 19 bases spanning the gap. For the CDR3, the DNA is TGTGCCAGCTCCCGGTCCGGGATCCGAGGAGGGGAGCTGTTTTTT. This codes for CASSRSGIRGGELFF.

This clone was recorded only once. V usage is TRBV6-5 and J usage is TRBJ2-7, with 8 bases matching TRBD1. The junction had 8 bases not matched to a gene; V was cut back by 10 bases and J by 3 bases. Germline V CDR1 and CDR2: MNHEY, SVGAGI. The CDR3 extends over 13 amino acids. DNA of the CDR3: TGTGCCATCGACAGGGGTATGGGCTACGAGCAGTACTTC. This codes for CAIDRGMGYEQYF.

The V call is TRBV6-5, the J call TRBJ2-5; D tentatively fits TRBD1 or TRBD2 (5 bases each). The CDR3 is 15 amino acids. Germline V CDR1 and CDR2: MNHEY, SVGAGI. V was clipped by 0 bases and J by 4 bases, with 12 bases between them. This CDR3 reads CASSYSIGTAETQYF. CDR3 in DNA: TGTGCCAGCAGTTACTCAATTGGGACGGCAGAGACCCAGTACTTC.

This clone was seen repeatedly, ten times or more. This sequence joins TRBV7-9 and TRBJ2-7; D is unresolved. Trimming took 1 base from V and 2 from J, leaving 9 bases between them. Germline V CDR1 and CDR2: SEHNR, FQNEAQ (reference sequence). The CDR3 has 14 residues. The CDR3 DNA follows: TGTGCCAGCAGCTTAGACGTCCGACCCTACGAGCAGTACTTC. Translating it yields CASSLDVRPYEQYF.

In DNA, the CDR3 is TGTGCCAGCAGTTTAACAGGGTGGTACGAGCAGTACTTC. Amino acid sequence: CASSLTGWYEQYF. The chain combines TRBV12-3 or TRBV12-4 with TRBJ2-7, with a tentative D call TRBD1 (6 bases). Trimming cost V 2 bases and J 4 bases, with 9 bases left between them. The CDR3 sequence is 13 residues long.

The chain has TRBV19 and TRBJ2-7; D remains unclear. V was trimmed by 1 base and J by 0 bases, leaving 4 bases between them. The CDR3 covers 13 residues. From germline, CDR1 is LNHDA and CDR2 SQIVND (reference sequence). CDR3 nucleotides: TGTGCCAGTAGTATAGTCAACTCCTACGAGCAGTACTTC. It is translated as CASSIVNSYEQYF. Variable domain in full (rest from reference TRBV19 and TRBJ2-7): DGGITQSPKYLFRKEGQNVTLSCEQNLNHDAMYWYRQDPGQGLRLIYYSQIVNDFQKGDIAEGYSVSREKKESFPLTVTSAQKNPTAFYLCASSIVNSYEQYFGPGTRLTVT.

The chain combines TRBV5-8 with TRBJ2-7, with TRBD1 as a possible D gene (5 bases). Germline V gene data show CDR1 as SGHTS and CDR2 as YDEGEE. This CDR3 has 13 residues. V was trimmed by 3 bases and J by 4 bases, leaving 11 bases between them. The CDR3 DNA is TGTGCCAGCAGCTATGACAGTCCTTACGAGCAGTACTTC. It is translated as CASSYDSPYEQYF.

This clone was seen once. CDR3 region: CASSLIGTTNEKLFF. CDR3 sequence (DNA): TGTGCCAGCAGCTTAATAGGCACAACTAATGAAAAACTGTTTTTT. The V call is TRBV13, the J call TRBJ1-4; no definite D call. The CDR3 is 15 residues long. The V end was cut by 2 bases, the J end by 0 bases, with 7 bases between. In germline, CDR1 is PRHDT, CDR2 FYEKMQ (reference sequence).

The chain employs TRBV4-2 and TRBJ1-2; possibly TRBD1 for D (6 bases). V was clipped by 0 bases and J by 0 bases, with 14 bases between them. Germline assignment: CDR1 LGHNA and CDR2 YNFKEQ. The CDR3 loop spans 17 amino acids. CDR3: CASSQDRTQGANYGYTF. The CDR3 nucleotides are TGTGCCAGCAGCCAAGATCGAACACAGGGAGCTAACTATGGCTACACCTTC.

The rearrangement uses TRBV12-3 or TRBV12-4 and TRBJ1-4; no definite D call. The CDR3 is made up of 13 amino acids. The V and J ends lost 6 bases and 8 bases respectively, with 13 bases between them. The CDR3 sequence: CASRLGAPEKLFF. CDR3 in DNA: TGTGCCAGCAGGTTGGGCGCCCCGGAAAAACTGTTTTTT.

This chain joins TRBV4-3 and TRBJ2-1; 9 bases map to TRBD2. Losses at the gene ends were 4 bases for V and 4 bases for J; bases not matched to a gene: 8. Germline V gives CDR1 LGHNA, CDR2 YSLEER. This CDR3 has 16 residues. CDR3 nucleotide sequence: TGCGCCAGCAGCCCCGGTTTAGCGGGGGTTTACAATGAGCAGTTCTTC. Protein sequence: CASSPGLAGVYNEQFF.

The chain employs TRBV19 and TRBJ1-5, with TRBD1 as a possible D gene (5 bases). V was shortened by 7 bases and J by 4 bases, with 14 bases between the two germline ends. The CDR3 has 14 amino acids. Germline CDR1 reads LNHDA; CDR2 reads SQIVND (reference sequence). In nucleotides, the CDR3 is TGTGCCAGTACCAAACATGGGGGGAATCAGCCCCAGCATTTT. It yields the protein CASTKHGGNQPQHF.

The rearrangement joins TRBV5-1 to TRBJ2-5; D is uncertain. V was shortened by 2 bases and J by 2 bases, with 1 base between the two germline ends. Germline V lookup: CDR1 SGHRS, CDR2 YFSETQ. The CDR3 is 11 residues long. In DNA form, the CDR3 reads TGCGCCAGCAGCTTTCAAGAGACCCAGTACTTC. Encoded protein: CASSFQETQYF.

The CDR3 DNA follows: TGTGCCAGTAGCCCACCGGGTGGAGAAAAACTGTTTTTT. Its translation is CASSPPGGEKLFF. V usage is TRBV19 and J usage is TRBJ1-4; no firm D call. The V end was cut by 6 bases, the J end by 8 bases, with 13 bases between. The CDR3 is made up of 13 amino acids. The germline gives CDR1 LNHDA, CDR2 SQIVND (reference sequence).

This chain links TRBV6-6 with TRBJ2-5; TRBD2 agrees at 11 bases. The V gene's germline CDR1 is MNHNY and CDR2 SVGAGI (reference sequence). With 2 bases clipped from V and 2 bases from J, the junction kept 4 bases outside the gene matches. The CDR3 loop spans 16 amino acids. The CDR3 sequence: CASSYRLAGLQETQYF. Here the CDR3 DNA reads TGTGCCAGCAGTTACAGACTAGCGGGGTTACAAGAGACCCAGTACTTC.

This clone was seen a single time. The V call is TRBV6-5, the J call TRBJ2-7, with 7 bases matching TRBD1. CDR3 length equals 13 residues. V lost 8 bases to trimming and J lost 0 bases; unmatched junction nucleotides: 4. Germline assignment: CDR1 MNHEY and CDR2 SVGAGI. The CDR3 reads CASWAGGSYEQYF. The DNA for the CDR3 is TGTGCCAGCTGGGCAGGGGGCTCCTACGAGCAGTACTTC.

J is TRBJ2-5 and V is TRBV5-4, with D maybe TRBD2 (6 bases). V lost 3 bases and J 9 bases, leaving 15 bases between the germline ends. Germline V lookup: CDR1 SGHNT, CDR2 YYREEE (reference sequence). The CDR3 length is 13 residues. The CDR3, as DNA: TGTGCCAGCAGCTGGGGGGACGGTGGGGCCCAGTACTTC. Its protein product is CASSWGDGGAQYF.

The CDR3 DNA reads TGTGCCAGCAGCCCTAGACGGACACCGGACTACGAGCAGTACTTC. Amino acid sequence: CASSPRRTPDYEQYF. This chain connects TRBV7-8 to TRBJ2-7, with D possibly TRBD1 on 5 matching bases. The CDR3 has 15 amino acids. Per germline, CDR1 SGHVS and CDR2 FQNEAQ. Deletions cut 5 bases from V and 3 bases from J, with 17 bases between. Full variable domain (outside the CDR3, taken from reference TRBV7-8 and TRBJ2-7): GAGVSQSPRYKVAKRGQDVALRCDPISGHVSLFWYQQALGQGPEFLTYFQNEAQLDKSGLPSDRFFAERPEGSVSTLKIQRTQQEDSAVYLCASSPRRTPDYEQYFGPGTRLTVT.

J is TRBJ1-1 and V is TRBV20-1; D not resolved. V was trimmed by 8 bases and J by 6 bases, leaving 10 bases between them. Germline CDR1 is DFQATT and CDR2 is SNEGSKA (reference sequence). The CDR3 covers 10 residues. CDR3 nucleotide sequence: TGCAGTACCCAAGGAGCTGAAGCTTTCTTT. Its protein is CSTQGAEAFF.

The V gene is TRBV19, the J gene TRBJ2-2; 7 nucleotides agree with TRBD2. CDR3 length: 16 residues. Germline V gene data show CDR1 as LNHDA and CDR2 as SQIVND (reference sequence). V was clipped by 10 bases and J by 0 bases; unmatched bases: 11. CDR3 nucleotides: TGTGCCACCATGTATCGGGGGGTCGCGAACACCGGGGAGCTGTTTTTT. Its protein is CATMYRGVANTGELFF.

This chain joins TRBV28 and TRBJ1-5; D is perhaps TRBD1 (5 bases). CDR1 and CDR2 from the germline V gene are MDHEN and SYDVKM. The CDR3 runs to 14 residues. The V end lost 7 bases, the J end lost 0 bases, and 10 bases lay between the germline ends. The CDR3 coding sequence is TGTGCCAGCAAGGAGGGGTATAGCAATCAGCCCCAGCATTTT. Translation: CASKEGYSNQPQHF.

This rearrangement joins TRBV18 to TRBJ1-4; D may be TRBD1 (6 bases). This CDR3 is 14 amino acids long. With 1 base removed from V and 8 bases from J, the gap between germline ends came to 11 bases. Germline V gene lookup returns CDR1 KGHSH and CDR2 LQKENI. The chain's CDR3 is CASSPRDNPEKLFF. CDR3 in DNA: TGTGCCAGCTCACCACGGGACAACCCCGAAAAACTGTTTTTT. Variable domain in full (rest from reference TRBV18 and TRBJ1-4): NAGVMQNPRHLVRRRGQEARLRCSPMKGHSHVYWYRQLPEEGLKFMVYLQKENIIDESGMPKERFSAEFPKEGPSILRIQQVVRGDSAAYFCASSPRDNPEKLFFGSGTQLSVL.

The J gene is TRBJ2-2, the V gene TRBV9; no clear D. Germline CDR1 is SGDLS and CDR2 is YYNGEE. The CDR3 has 13 amino acids. The ends were cut back, 3 bases at V and 6 bases at J, with 9 bases in the middle. The CDR3 reads CASSAQWAGELFF. The CDR3 DNA sequence: TGTGCCAGCAGCGCCCAGTGGGCCGGGGAGCTGTTTTTT.

This clone was detected only once. The chain links TRBV6-5 to TRBJ1-5; possible D gene TRBD1, 5 bases. Trimming removed 6 bases from V and 2 bases from J, with 11 bases in between. The CDR3 is 14 residues long. Germline V lookup: CDR1 MNHEY, CDR2 SVGAGI. CDR3 region: CASRESGGNQPQHF. CDR3 sequence (DNA): TGTGCCAGCAGGGAGTCGGGGGGCAATCAGCCCCAGCATTTT.

This chain links TRBV6-5 with TRBJ2-5; the D gene is possibly TRBD2 (5 bases). Germline assignment: CDR1 MNHEY and CDR2 SVGAGI. The CDR3 is made up of 15 amino acids. The V end lost 8 bases, the J end lost 5 bases, and 21 bases lay between the germline ends. The CDR3 here is CASGPRGPSPETQYF. As DNA, the CDR3 is TGTGCCAGCGGACCTCGAGGGCCGTCACCGGAGACCCAGTACTTC.

The J gene is TRBJ2-1, the V gene TRBV5-1; 9 bases align to TRBD2. The CDR3 is 15 amino acids. Germline V gives CDR1 SGHRS, CDR2 YFSETQ. Losses at the gene ends were 6 bases for V and 4 bases for J; bases not matched to a gene: 8. CDR3 in amino acids: CASTGTSQIYNEQFF. Written as DNA, the CDR3 is TGCGCCAGCACGGGGACTAGCCAGATTTACAATGAGCAGTTCTTC.